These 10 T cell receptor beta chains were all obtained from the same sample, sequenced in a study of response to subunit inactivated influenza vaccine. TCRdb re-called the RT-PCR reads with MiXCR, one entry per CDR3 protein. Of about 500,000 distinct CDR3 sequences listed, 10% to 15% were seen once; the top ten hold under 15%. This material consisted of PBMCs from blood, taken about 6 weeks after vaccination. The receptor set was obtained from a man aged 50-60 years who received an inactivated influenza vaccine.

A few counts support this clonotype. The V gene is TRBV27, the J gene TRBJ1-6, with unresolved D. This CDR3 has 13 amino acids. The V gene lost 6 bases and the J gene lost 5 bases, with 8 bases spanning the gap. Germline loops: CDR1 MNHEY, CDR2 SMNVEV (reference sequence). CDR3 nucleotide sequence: TGTGCCAGCAGACGACAAAATAATTCACCCCTCCACTTT. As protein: CASRRQNNSPLHF.

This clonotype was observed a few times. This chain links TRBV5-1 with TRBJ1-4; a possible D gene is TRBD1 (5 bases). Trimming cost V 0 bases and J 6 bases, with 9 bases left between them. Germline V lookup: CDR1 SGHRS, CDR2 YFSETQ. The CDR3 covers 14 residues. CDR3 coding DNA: TGCGCCAGCAGCTTGGGACAGACCTATGAAAAACTGTTTTTT. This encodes CASSLGQTYEKLFF.

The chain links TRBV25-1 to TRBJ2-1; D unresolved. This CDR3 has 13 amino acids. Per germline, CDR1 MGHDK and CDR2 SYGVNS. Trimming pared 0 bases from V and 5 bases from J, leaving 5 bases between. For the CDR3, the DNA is TGTGCCAGCAGTGAATACCACAACAATGAGCAGTTCTTC. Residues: CASSEYHNNEQFF. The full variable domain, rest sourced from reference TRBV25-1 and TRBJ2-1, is EADIYQTPRYLVIGTGKKITLECSQTMGHDKMYWYQQDPGMELHLIHYSYGVNSTEKGDLSSESTVSRIRTEHFPLTLESARPSHTSQYLCASSEYHNNEQFFGPGTRLTVL.

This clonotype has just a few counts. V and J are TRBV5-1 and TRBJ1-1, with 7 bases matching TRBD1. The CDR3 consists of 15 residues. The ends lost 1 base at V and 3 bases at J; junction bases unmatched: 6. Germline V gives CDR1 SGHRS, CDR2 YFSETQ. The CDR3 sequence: CASSLRGLRDTEAFF. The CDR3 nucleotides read TGCGCCAGCAGCTTGAGGGGGCTCCGGGACACTGAAGCTTTCTTT.

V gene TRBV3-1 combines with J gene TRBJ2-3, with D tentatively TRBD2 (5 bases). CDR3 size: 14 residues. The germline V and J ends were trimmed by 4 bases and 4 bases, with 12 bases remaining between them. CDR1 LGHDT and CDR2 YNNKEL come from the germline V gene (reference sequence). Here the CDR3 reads CASSPRAVADTQYF. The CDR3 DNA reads TGTGCCAGCAGCCCGCGGGCAGTGGCAGATACGCAGTATTTT.

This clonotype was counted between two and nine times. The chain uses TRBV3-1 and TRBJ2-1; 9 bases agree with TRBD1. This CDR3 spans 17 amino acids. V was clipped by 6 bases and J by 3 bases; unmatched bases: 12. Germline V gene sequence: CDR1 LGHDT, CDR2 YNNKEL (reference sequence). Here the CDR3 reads CASRRSSGTGIYNEQFF. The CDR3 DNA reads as TGTGCCAGCAGACGCAGTTCCGGGACAGGGATCTACAATGAGCAGTTCTTC.

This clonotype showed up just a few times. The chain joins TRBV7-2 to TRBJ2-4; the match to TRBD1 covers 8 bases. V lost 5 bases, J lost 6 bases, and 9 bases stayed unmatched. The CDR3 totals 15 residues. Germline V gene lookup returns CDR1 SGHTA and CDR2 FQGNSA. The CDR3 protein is CASSTRDRRGNIQYF. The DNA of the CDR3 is TGTGCCAGCAGCACAAGGGACAGGAGGGGAAACATTCAGTACTTC.

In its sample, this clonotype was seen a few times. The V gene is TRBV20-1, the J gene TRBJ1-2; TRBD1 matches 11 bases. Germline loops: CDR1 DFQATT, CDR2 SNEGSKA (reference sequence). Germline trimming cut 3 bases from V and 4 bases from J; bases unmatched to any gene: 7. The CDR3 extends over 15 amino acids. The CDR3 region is CSARPGQGATYGYTF. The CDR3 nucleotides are TGCAGTGCTAGGCCAGGACAGGGGGCAACCTATGGCTACACCTTC.

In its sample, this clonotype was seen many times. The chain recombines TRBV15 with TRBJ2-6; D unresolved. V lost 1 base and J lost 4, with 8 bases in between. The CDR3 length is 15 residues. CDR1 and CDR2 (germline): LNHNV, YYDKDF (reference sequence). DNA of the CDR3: TGTGCCACCAGCAGAGGAAACACCGGGGCCAACGTCCTGACTTTC. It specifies CATSRGNTGANVLTF.

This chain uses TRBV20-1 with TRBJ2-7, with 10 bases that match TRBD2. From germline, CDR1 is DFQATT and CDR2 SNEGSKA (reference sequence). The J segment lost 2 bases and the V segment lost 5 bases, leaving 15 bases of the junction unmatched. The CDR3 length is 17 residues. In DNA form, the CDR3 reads TGCAGTGCTTCACTAGCGGGATTGGGTCAAGGCCCCTACGAGCAGTACTTC. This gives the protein CSASLAGLGQGPYEQYF.